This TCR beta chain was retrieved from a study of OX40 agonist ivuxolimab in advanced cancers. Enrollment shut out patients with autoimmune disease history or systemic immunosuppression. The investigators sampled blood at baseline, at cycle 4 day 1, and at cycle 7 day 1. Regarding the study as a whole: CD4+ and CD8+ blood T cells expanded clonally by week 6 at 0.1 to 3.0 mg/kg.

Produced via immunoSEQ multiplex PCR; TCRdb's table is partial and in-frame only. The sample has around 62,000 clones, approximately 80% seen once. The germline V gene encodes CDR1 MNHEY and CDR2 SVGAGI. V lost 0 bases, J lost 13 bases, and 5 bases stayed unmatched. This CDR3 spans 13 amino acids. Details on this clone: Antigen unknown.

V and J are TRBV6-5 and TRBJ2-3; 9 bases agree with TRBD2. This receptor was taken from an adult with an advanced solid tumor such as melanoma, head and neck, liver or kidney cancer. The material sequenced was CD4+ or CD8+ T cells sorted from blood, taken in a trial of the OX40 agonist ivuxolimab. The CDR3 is CASSYSASGMEYF. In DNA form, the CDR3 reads TGTGCCAGCAGTTACTCTGCTAGCGGGATGGAGTATTTT.